The 24 T cell receptor beta chains presented below share a single source sample, sequenced in a study of blood T cell repertoires in COVID-19. Some clones are missing from TCRdb's copy, which holds only in-frame ones; the method was immunoSEQ multiplex PCR. In the table there are roughly 150,000 clones, around nine tenths of which are singletons. The sequencing sample was made of peripheral blood. These receptors originate from a human donor in a cohort sampled during active COVID-19.

The CDR3 region has the DNA TGTGCCAGTAGTATGGCCTCGGGACAGCCCCAGCATTTT. It yields the protein CASSMASGQPQHF. The chain is built from TRBV19 and TRBJ1-5; D is unclear. The germline V gene has CDR1 LNHDA and CDR2 SQIVND (reference sequence). The CDR3 sequence is 13 residues long. With 3 bases removed from V and 7 bases from J, the gap between germline ends came to 10 bases.

CDR3: CAWMPRLGNPYEQYF. CDR3 in DNA: TGTGCCTGGATGCCAAGACTAGGGAATCCCTACGAGCAGTACTTC. The chain couples TRBV30 to TRBJ2-7, with D possibly being TRBD2 (6 bases). This CDR3 is built from 15 residues. Germline V gene lookup returns CDR1 GTSNPN and CDR2 SVGIG (reference sequence). Trimming removed 4 bases at V and 2 bases at J, with 18 bases between.

This chain joins TRBV21-1 and TRBJ2-3; no DNA check was done on the table's D call, TRBD2. TRBV21-1 is a pseudogene locus. The CDR3 has 18 residues. As DNA, the CDR3 is TGTGCCAGCAGCACCCGCCTAATCGTAGCGGGGGGGGAAGATACGCAGTATTTT. Residues: CASSTRLIVAGGEDTQYF.

The chain employs TRBV11-2 and TRBJ2-7; TRBD1 matches 8 bases. From germline, CDR1 is SGHAT and CDR2 FQNNGV. This CDR3 region has 16 residues. J gave up 5 bases and V 0 bases, and 9 bases lay outside the gene matches. The CDR3 sequence: CASSLDPARGRNEQYF. DNA for the CDR3: TGTGCCAGCAGCTTAGATCCAGCCAGGGGGCGGAACGAGCAGTACTTC.

This chain uses TRBV7-2 with TRBJ2-7, with D uncertain. CDR3 length: 17 residues. The germline V gene has CDR1 SGHTA and CDR2 FQGNSA. V shed 1 base and J shed 0 bases, with 16 bases lying between them. The CDR3 bases are TGTGCCAGCAGCTTAGGCGAATTCCTCCCGAGCTCCTACGAGCAGTACTTC. As protein: CASSLGEFLPSSYEQYF.

The genes are TRBV9 and TRBJ2-1; 8 bases fit TRBD2. Germline V gene data show CDR1 as SGDLS and CDR2 as YYNGEE. CDR3 length equals 15 residues. V shed 3 bases and J 5 bases; nucleotides not matched to a gene: 7. CDR3 loop: CASSEEGLVNNEQFF. CDR3 sequence (DNA): TGTGCCAGCAGCGAAGAGGGACTAGTAAACAATGAGCAGTTCTTC. Full variable domain (rest looked up from reference TRBV9 and TRBJ2-1): DSGVTQTPKHLITATGQRVTLRCSPRSGDLSVYWYQQSLDQGLQFLIQYYNGEERAKGNILERFSAQQFPDLHSELNLSSLELGDSALYFCASSEEGLVNNEQFFGPGTRLTVL.

This chain uses TRBV11-2 with TRBJ1-2, with 11 bases identical to TRBD1. This CDR3 contains 15 residues. Trimming at V came to 5 bases and at J to 1 base, leaving 3 bases not matched to a gene. Germline CDR1 reads SGHAT; CDR2 reads FQNNGV. CDR3: CASSTDRGLNYGYTF. The CDR3 region has the DNA TGTGCCAGCAGCACGGACAGGGGGCTTAACTATGGCTACACCTTC.

CDR3 DNA: TGTGCCAGCAGCCAAGACTCCGAGGGTTGGGGGGAGCTGTTTTTT. Its protein is CASSQDSEGWGELFF. This rearrangement joins TRBV3-1 (or the pseudogene TRBV3-2) to TRBJ2-2; TRBD2 is a possible D gene (5 bases). CDR1 and CDR2 from the germline V gene are LGHDT and YNNKEL (reference sequence). V dropped 0 bases and J dropped 8 bases, with 13 bases sitting between them. This CDR3 is 15 amino acids long.

The gene calls are TRBV30 and TRBJ2-7; 8 bases match TRBD1. Germline V gene sequence: CDR1 GTSNPN, CDR2 SVGIG (reference sequence). The CDR3 is made up of 13 amino acids. Trimming took 1 base from V and 7 from J; bases not matched to a gene: 6. The DNA of the CDR3 is TGTGCCTGGAGTGAAAGACAGGGGAAGGAGCAGTACTTC. Translated, it gives CAWSERQGKEQYF.

V is TRBV6-2 or TRBV6-3 and J is TRBJ2-3; no clear D gene. V was clipped by 4 bases and J by 2 bases, with 7 bases between them. The CDR3 has 13 residues. Germline loops: CDR1 MNHEY, CDR2 SVGEGT. The CDR3: CASSSRITDTQYF. In nucleotides, the CDR3 is TGTGCCAGCAGTTCGCGAATCACAGATACGCAGTATTTT.

This chain connects TRBV19 to TRBJ2-2; a possible D gene is TRBD1 (5 bases). Germline lookup yields CDR1 LNHDA and CDR2 SQIVND (reference sequence). This CDR3 contains 14 residues. V lost 6 bases and J 0 bases, leaving 8 bases between the germline ends. The CDR3 region has the DNA TGTGCCAGTAGCCTACAGGCGAACACCGGGGAGCTGTTTTTT. It encodes CASSLQANTGELFF.

CDR3 DNA: TGTGCCAGCAGTGGGGGCAGGGTCACAGATACGCAGTATTTT. Translation gives CASSGGRVTDTQYF. This chain links TRBV2 with TRBJ2-3, with D possibly matching TRBD1 (5 bases). Germline V gene sequence: CDR1 SNHLY, CDR2 FYNNEI. Trimming pared 4 bases from V and 2 bases from J, leaving 10 bases between. This CDR3 is 14 amino acids long.

CDR3 nucleotide sequence: TGTGCCAGCAGCCAGATCGGGGACACTGAAGCTTTCTTT. This sequence encodes CASSQIGDTEAFF. V and J are TRBV7-3 and TRBJ1-1; D is unresolved. V lost 5 bases, J lost 3 bases, and 10 bases lay in between. CDR3 length: 13 residues. Germline V lookup: CDR1 SGHTA, CDR2 FQGTGA.

The J gene is TRBJ1-4, the V gene TRBV27; 7 bases are a match to TRBD1. The length of the CDR3 is 15 residues. The V and J ends lost 2 bases and 8 bases, in that order; junction bases with no gene match: 8. Germline V lookup: CDR1 MNHEY, CDR2 SMNVEV (reference sequence). The CDR3 bases are TGTGCCAGCAGTTTAAGCCGACAGGGTTGGGAAAAACTGTTTTTT. Translated, it gives CASSLSRQGWEKLFF.

The chain links TRBV27 to TRBJ2-5; D possibly corresponds to TRBD2 (6 bases). The germline gives CDR1 MNHEY, CDR2 SMNVEV (reference sequence). The CDR3 is 15 amino acids. V was trimmed by 4 bases and J by 2 bases, leaving 14 bases between them. The CDR3 region is CASSSGAGVQETQYF. The CDR3 DNA reads TGTGCCAGCAGTTCCGGAGCGGGCGTACAAGAGACCCAGTACTTC.

The sample holds a few counts of this clone. The chain employs TRBV5-3 and TRBJ2-4, with TRBD1 matching over 8 bases. TRBV5-3 is known as an ORF, though its function is uncertain. After removal of 8 bases from V and 0 bases from J, the junction contained 4 bases not matched to a gene. This CDR3 spans 14 amino acids. The CDR3 DNA reads as TGTGCCAGTGCGGACAGGGCAGCCAAAAACATTCAGTACTTC. Residues: CASADRAAKNIQYF.

This clone has only a few counts. V and J are TRBV10-3 and TRBJ2-2; 8 nucleotides match TRBD1. V lost 7 bases, J lost 6 bases, and 7 bases stayed unmatched. The CDR3 is 14 amino acids. CDR1 and CDR2 from the germline V gene are ENHRY and SYGVKD. The CDR3 loop reads CAITPTGVSGELFF. The DNA of the CDR3 is TGTGCCATCACTCCGACAGGGGTCTCCGGGGAGCTGTTTTTT.

V gene TRBV29-1 combines with J gene TRBJ1-5; unclear D gene. Germline V gene lookup returns CDR1 SQVTM and CDR2 ANQGSEA. The CDR3 extends over 14 amino acids. The V and J ends lost 7 bases and 0 bases respectively, with 13 bases between them. CDR3 region: CSAREGHSNQPQHF. CDR3 DNA: TGCAGCGCTAGAGAGGGCCATAGCAATCAGCCCCAGCATTTT.

The genes are TRBV30 and TRBJ2-7, with TRBD1 as a possible D gene (8 bases). V was pared by 7 bases and J by 4 bases, with 14 bases between. Germline V gene data show CDR1 as GTSNPN and CDR2 as SVGIG (reference sequence). The CDR3 runs to 12 residues. CDR3 sequence reads: CASTGGGYEQYF. In nucleotides, the CDR3 is TGTGCCTCCACAGGGGGGGGTTACGAGCAGTACTTC.

The V gene is TRBV15, the J gene TRBJ1-1; the D is unclear. This CDR3 spans 15 amino acids. Trimming left V 0 bases short and J 5 bases short, with 13 bases between. Germline V gene lookup returns CDR1 LNHNV and CDR2 YYDKDF (reference sequence). In nucleotides, the CDR3 is TGTGCCACCAGCAGAGAGGGGAGATGGGCTACTGAAGCTTTCTTT. Protein sequence: CATSREGRWATEAFF.

The chain is built from TRBV28 and TRBJ2-7; 9 bases map to TRBD2. Losses at the gene ends were 7 bases for V and 0 bases for J; bases not matched to a gene: 10. The V gene's germline CDR1 is MDHEN and CDR2 SYDVKM. The CDR3 covers 16 residues. The CDR3 reads CASTASGNYFSYEQYF. The DNA of the CDR3 is TGTGCCAGCACGGCTAGCGGGAATTACTTCTCCTACGAGCAGTACTTC.

This chain links TRBV7-7 with TRBJ2-7; possibly TRBD1 for D (6 bases). V was pared by 3 bases and J by 6 bases, with 12 bases between. This CDR3 spans 13 amino acids. Germline V gives CDR1 SSHAT, CDR2 FNYEAQ (reference sequence). This CDR3 is CASSLEGGSEQYF. CDR3 coding DNA: TGTGCCAGCAGCTTGGAAGGGGGTAGCGAGCAGTACTTC.

V is TRBV9 and J is TRBJ1-2; no reliable D call. The V gene lost 3 bases and the J gene lost 1 base, with 7 bases spanning the gap. CDR3 length: 13 amino acids. Germline values: CDR1 SGDLS, CDR2 YYNGEE. The CDR3, as DNA: TGTGCCAGCAGCGCACAAGTTAACTATGGCTACACCTTC. Amino acids: CASSAQVNYGYTF. The full variable domain, in which reference TRBV9 and TRBJ1-2 provide the parts outside the CDR3, is DSGVTQTPKHLITATGQRVTLRCSPRSGDLSVYWYQQSLDQGLQFLIQYYNGEERAKGNILERFSAQQFPDLHSELNLSSLELGDSALYFCASSAQVNYGYTFGSGTRLTVV.

In DNA form, the CDR3 reads TGTGCCAGCAGCTTAGTCCGGACTAACACCGGGGAGCTGTTTTTT. Its translation: CASSLVRTNTGELFF. The chain links TRBV11-2 to TRBJ2-2; a possible D gene is TRBD2 (5 bases). The V gene's germline CDR1 is SGHAT and CDR2 FQNNGV. The CDR3 length is 15 residues. The V and J ends lost 1 base and 2 bases respectively, with 8 bases between them.